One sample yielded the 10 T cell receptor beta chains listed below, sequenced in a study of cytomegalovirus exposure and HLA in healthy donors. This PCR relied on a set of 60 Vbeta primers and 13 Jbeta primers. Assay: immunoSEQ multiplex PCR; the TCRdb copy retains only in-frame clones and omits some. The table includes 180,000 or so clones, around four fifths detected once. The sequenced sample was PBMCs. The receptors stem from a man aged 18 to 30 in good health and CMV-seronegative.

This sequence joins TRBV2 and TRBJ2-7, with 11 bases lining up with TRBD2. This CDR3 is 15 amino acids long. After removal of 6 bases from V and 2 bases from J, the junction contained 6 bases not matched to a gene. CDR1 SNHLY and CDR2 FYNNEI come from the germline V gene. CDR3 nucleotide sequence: TGTGCCAGCAGCGGCCTAGCGGGAGGTCCCTACGAGCAGTACTTC. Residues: CASSGLAGGPYEQYF.

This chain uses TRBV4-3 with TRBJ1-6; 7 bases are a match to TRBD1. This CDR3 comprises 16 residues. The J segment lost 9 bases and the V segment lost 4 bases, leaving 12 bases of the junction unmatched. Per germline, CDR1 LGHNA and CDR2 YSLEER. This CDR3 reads CASSRYIGGDSSPLHF. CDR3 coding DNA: TGCGCCAGCAGCCGCTACATCGGGGGGGACAGTTCACCCCTCCACTTT.

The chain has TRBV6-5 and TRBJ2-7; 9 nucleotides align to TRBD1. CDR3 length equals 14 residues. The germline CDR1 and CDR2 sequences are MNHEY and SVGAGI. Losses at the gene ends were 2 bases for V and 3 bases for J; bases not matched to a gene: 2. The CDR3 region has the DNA TGTGCCAGCAGTTACACAGGGGGCGGCTACGAGCAGTACTTC. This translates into CASSYTGGGYEQYF.

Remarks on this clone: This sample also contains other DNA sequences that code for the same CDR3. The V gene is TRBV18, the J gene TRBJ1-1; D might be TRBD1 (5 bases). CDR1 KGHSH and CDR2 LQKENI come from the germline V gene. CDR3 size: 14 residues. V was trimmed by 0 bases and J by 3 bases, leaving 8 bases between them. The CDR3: CASSPPPGDTEAFF. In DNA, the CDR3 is TGTGCCAGCTCACCACCTCCGGGGGACACTGAAGCTTTCTTT. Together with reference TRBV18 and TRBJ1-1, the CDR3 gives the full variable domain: NAGVMQNPRHLVRRRGQEARLRCSPMKGHSHVYWYRQLPEEGLKFMVYLQKENIIDESGMPKERFSAEFPKEGPSILRIQQVVRGDSAAYFCASSPPPGDTEAFFGQGTRLTVV.

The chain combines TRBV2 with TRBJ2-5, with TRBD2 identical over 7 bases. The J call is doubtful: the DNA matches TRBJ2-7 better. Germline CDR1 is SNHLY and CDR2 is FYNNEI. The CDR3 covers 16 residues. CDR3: CASSESGGSGSYEQYF. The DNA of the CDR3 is TGTGCCAGCAGTGAATCTGGCGGGAGCGGCTCCTACGAGCAGTACTTC.

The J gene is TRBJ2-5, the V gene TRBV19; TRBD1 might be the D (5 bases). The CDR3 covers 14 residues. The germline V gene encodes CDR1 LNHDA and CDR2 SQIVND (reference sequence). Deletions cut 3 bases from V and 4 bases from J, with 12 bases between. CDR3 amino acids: CASSISPGLETQYF. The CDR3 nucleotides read TGTGCCAGTAGTATCTCCCCAGGGCTAGAGACCCAGTACTTC.

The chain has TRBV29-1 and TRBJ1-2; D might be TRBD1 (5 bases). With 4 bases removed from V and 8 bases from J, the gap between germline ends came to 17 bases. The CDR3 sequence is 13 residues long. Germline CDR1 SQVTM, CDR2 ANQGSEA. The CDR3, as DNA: TGCAGCGTTGGGGGCAGCGCTCCGCGGGGCTACACCTTC. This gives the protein CSVGGSAPRGYTF.

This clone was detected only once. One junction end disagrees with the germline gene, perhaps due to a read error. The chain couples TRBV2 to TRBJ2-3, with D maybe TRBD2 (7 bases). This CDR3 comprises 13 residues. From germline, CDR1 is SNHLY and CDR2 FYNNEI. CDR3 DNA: TGTGCCACCAAACGGGGGGCGTCAGACAGTGTCCGGTTT. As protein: CATKRGASDSVRF.

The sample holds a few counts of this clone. DNA of the CDR3: TGTGCCAGCAGCTTAGGGACAACGATGAACACTGAAGCTTTCTTT. This sequence encodes CASSLGTTMNTEAFF. J is TRBJ1-1 and V is TRBV7-2; D is perhaps TRBD1 (5 bases). V lost 1 base and J 0 bases, leaving 9 bases between the germline ends. In germline, CDR1 is SGHTA, CDR2 FQGNSA. The CDR3 contains 15 residues.

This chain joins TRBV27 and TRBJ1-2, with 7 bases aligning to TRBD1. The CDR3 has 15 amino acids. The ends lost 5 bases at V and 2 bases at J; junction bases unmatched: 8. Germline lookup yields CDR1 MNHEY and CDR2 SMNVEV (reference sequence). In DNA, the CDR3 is TGTGCCAGCAGTCCCAGGACAGGATCGAACTATGGCTACACCTTC. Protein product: CASSPRTGSNYGYTF.